The source of this T cell receptor (beta chain) is a study of T cell responses to AZD1222 COVID-19 vaccine. V lost 4 bases and J lost 7, with 10 bases in between. The CDR3 runs 13 residues. The germline gives CDR1 LNHDA, CDR2 SQIVND (reference sequence). Study conclusions and caveats: Just a handful of AZD1222 recipients tested seropositive at baseline. At 160-218 and 743-854, vaccine-associated CD4 TCRs were dominant, and they spanned spike.

To note about this clone: Its target is unknown.

Profiling relied on immunoSEQ multiplex PCR, and the TCRdb table lists in-frame clones only, not all of them. The sample has around 120,000 clones, more than 70% seen once. The origin of this receptor is an adult who received the AZD1222 COVID-19 vaccine. This chain connects TRBV19 to TRBJ2-2; D ambiguous. Specimen: peripheral blood, collected 28 days after the second AZD1222 dose. This chain's CDR3 is CASSNPPSGELFF. The CDR3 DNA is TGTGCCAGTAGTAACCCTCCTAGCGGGGAGCTGTTTTTT.